Listed below are T cell receptor beta chains from one sample, sequenced in a study of identical twins. In TCRdb, the 5' RACE reads were re-called with MiXCR into one record per CDR3 protein. Of 500,000 to 550,000 distinct CDR3 sequences in the sample, approximately 20% are singletons; the top ten hold approximately 0.52%. These data also featured in a second study, about yellow fever vaccine responses in identical twins.

Sequenced material: CD4+ T cells sorted from blood. Receptors were obtained from a woman between 18 and 30 years old in good health. Both conserved end residues are part of each CDR3.

V gene,J gene,CDR3 protein
TRBV12-3/TRBV12-4,TRBJ2-1,CASSYRLGPTEQFF
TRBV20-1,TRBJ1-6,CSAREAGTINSPLHF
TRBV20-1,TRBJ2-3,CSARRRGLDTQYF
TRBV12-3/TRBV12-4,TRBJ1-1,CASSLWERNTEAFF
TRBV20-1,TRBJ2-3,CSASWDRSTDTQYF
TRBV12-3/TRBV12-4,TRBJ1-3,CASSLSSGQISGNTIYF
TRBV7-2,TRBJ2-1,CASSSLAVGYNEQFF
TRBV20-1,TRBJ2-1,CSAPGLAGAKGTDEQFF
TRBV28,TRBJ1-5,CASSLWDPILGNQPQHF
TRBV3-1,TRBJ2-4,CASSQGVNIQYF
TRBV18,TRBJ2-1,CASSPPNIGGSYNEQFF
TRBV6-7,TRBJ2-4,CASSYPDAGGSKNIQYF
TRBV24-1,TRBJ2-6,CATSAPGHKSAGANVLTF
TRBV7-8,TRBJ1-5,CASSPWGGGGNQPQHF
TRBV12-3/TRBV12-4,TRBJ2-2,CASSFGLGGQYTGELFF
TRBV7-2,TRBJ2-3,CASSPRGSGGPTDTQYF
TRBV6-1,TRBJ1-1,CASTPPTGGRTEAFF
TRBV20-1,TRBJ2-1,CSATGLGNNEQFF
TRBV5-1,TRBJ2-5,CASSLASTETQYF
TRBV28,TRBJ1-5,CASSSLLSNQPQHF
TRBV3-1,TRBJ1-1,CASSQGWRDNTEAFF
TRBV5-1,TRBJ2-3,CASSSGTGGMTDTQYF
TRBV5-1,TRBJ2-3,CASSLAVAGWADTQYF
TRBV24-1,TRBJ2-2,CATSDFQASAPGELFF
TRBV5-5,TRBJ2-1,CASSFSREGRTYNEQFF
TRBV9,TRBJ2-1,CASSLRTGKVAGNEQFF
TRBV5-1,TRBJ2-5,CASSITLSRETQYF
TRBV12-3/TRBV12-4,TRBJ1-2,CASSTDANYGYTF
TRBV15,TRBJ1-1,CATSRQVEGTEAFF
TRBV5-1,TRBJ2-2,CASARPNRQGANTGELFF
TRBV11-1,TRBJ2-1,CASSLAGLAGAQLYNEQFF
TRBV7-9,TRBJ1-1,CASSWRRTGMNTEAFF
TRBV5-1,TRBJ2-3,CASSPHSMGGRTDTQYF
TRBV5-1,TRBJ1-1,CASSQDRAGQGGTEAFF
TRBV11-1,TRBJ2-3,CASSLTFSGRASTDTQYF
TRBV19,TRBJ2-7,CASSIGAGKGEQYF
TRBV5-1,TRBJ2-2,CASSLAGRTTGELFF
TRBV3-1,TRBJ2-7,CASSPGTSGRTDYEQYF
TRBV4-1,TRBJ2-5,CASSQGTSGARLQETQYF